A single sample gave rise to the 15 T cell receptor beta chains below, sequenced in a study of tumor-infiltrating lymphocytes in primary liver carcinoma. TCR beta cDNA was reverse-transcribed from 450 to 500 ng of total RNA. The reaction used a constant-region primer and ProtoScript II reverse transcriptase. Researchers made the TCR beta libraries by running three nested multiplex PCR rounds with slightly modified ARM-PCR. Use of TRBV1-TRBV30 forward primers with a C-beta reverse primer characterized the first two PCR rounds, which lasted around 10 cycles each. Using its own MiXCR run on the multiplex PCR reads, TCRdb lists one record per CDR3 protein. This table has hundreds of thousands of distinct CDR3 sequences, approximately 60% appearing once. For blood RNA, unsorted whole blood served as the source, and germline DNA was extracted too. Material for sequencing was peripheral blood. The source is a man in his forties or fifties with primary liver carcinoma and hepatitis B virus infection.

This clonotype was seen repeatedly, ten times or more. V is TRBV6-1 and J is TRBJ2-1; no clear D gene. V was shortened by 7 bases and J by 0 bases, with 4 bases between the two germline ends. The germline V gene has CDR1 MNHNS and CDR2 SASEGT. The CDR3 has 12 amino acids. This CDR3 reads CASTVSYNEQFF. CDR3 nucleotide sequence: TGTGCCAGCACGGTCTCCTACAATGAGCAGTTCTTC.

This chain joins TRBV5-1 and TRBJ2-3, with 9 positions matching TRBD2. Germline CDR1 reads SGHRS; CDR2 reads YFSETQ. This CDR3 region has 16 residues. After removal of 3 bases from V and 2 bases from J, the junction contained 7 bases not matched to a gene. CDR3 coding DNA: TGCGCCAGCAGCTCCGGAGCTAGCGGGACCACAGATACGCAGTATTTT. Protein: CASSSGASGTTDTQYF.

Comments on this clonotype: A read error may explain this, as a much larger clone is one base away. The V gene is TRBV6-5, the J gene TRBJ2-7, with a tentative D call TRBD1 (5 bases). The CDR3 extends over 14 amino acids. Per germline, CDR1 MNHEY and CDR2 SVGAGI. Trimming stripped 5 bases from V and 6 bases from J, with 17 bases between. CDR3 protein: CASSGAGSAGEQYF. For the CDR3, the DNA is TGTGCCAGCAGTGGTGCAGGGTCGGCCGGCGAGCAGTACTTC.

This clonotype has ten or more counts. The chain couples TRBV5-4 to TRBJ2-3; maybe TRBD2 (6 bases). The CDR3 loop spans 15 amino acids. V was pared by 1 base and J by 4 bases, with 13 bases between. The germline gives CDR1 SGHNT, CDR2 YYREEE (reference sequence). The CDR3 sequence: CASSLPPGEADTQYF. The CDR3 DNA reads TGTGCCAGCAGCTTGCCGCCGGGAGAGGCAGATACGCAGTATTTT.

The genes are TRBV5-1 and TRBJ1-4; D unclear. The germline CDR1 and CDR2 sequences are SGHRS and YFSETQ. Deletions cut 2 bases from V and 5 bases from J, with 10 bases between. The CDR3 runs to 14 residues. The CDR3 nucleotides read TGCGCCAGCAGCTTCGGAGGGTTCAATGAAAAACTGTTTTTT. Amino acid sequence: CASSFGGFNEKLFF.

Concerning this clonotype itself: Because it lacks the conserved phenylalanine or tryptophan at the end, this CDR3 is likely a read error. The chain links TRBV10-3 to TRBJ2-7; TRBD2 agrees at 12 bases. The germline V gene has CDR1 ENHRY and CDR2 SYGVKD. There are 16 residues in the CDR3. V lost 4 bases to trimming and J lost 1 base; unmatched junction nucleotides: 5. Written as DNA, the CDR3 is TGTGCCATCAGTGCGGGACTAGCGGGCACATCCTACGAGCAGTACCTC. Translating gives CAISAGLAGTSYEQYL.

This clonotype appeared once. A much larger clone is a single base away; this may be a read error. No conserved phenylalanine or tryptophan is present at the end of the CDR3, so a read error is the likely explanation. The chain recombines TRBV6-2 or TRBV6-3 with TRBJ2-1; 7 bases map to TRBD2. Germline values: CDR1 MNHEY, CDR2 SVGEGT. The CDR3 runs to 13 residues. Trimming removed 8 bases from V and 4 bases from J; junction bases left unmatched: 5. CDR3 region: CASARTSYNEQFL. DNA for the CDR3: TGTGCCAGCGCTCGGACTAGTTACAATGAGCAGTTCTTA.

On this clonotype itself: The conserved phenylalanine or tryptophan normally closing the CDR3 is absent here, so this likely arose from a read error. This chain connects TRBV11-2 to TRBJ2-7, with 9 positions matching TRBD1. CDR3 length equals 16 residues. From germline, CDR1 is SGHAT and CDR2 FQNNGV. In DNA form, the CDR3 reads TGTGCCAGTAGCTTAGTAGGCGGGACAGGGACAGGCGAGCAGTACTTA. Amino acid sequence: CASSLVGGTGTGEQYL.

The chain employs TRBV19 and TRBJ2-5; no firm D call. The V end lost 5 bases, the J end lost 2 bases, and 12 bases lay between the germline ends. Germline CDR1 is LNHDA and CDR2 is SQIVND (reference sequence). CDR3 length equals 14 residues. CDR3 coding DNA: TGTGCCAGTAGTCACCGAAGGGTACAAGAGACCCAGTACTTC. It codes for CASSHRRVQETQYF.

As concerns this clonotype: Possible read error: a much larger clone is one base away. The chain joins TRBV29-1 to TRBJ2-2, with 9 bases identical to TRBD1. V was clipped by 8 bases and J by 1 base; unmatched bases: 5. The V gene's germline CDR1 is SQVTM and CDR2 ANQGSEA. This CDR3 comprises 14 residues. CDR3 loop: CSMGDRENTGELFF. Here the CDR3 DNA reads TGCAGCATGGGGGACAGGGAGAACACCGGGGAGCTGTTTTTT.

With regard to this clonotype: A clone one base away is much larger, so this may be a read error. This chain's CDR3 is CASTCYGDTEAFF. For the CDR3, the DNA is TGTGCCAGCACCTGCTATGGGGACACTGAAGCTTTCTTT. This sequence joins TRBV6-1 and TRBJ1-1; D gene unclear. V lost 7 bases to trimming and J lost 3 bases, with 12 bases between them. This CDR3 is 13 amino acids long. Germline CDR1 and CDR2: MNHNS and SASEGT.

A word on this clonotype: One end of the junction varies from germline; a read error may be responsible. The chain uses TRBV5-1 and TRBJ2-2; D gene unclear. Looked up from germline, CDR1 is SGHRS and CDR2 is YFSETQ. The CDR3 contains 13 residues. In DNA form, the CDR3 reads TGCGCTAGCAGCTCGGCAAAGACCGGGGAGCTGTTTTTT. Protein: CASSSAKTGELFF.

The CDR3 region is CAISDYGLAGAGEQYF. In DNA form, the CDR3 reads TGTGCCATCAGTGACTACGGACTAGCGGGAGCGGGTGAGCAGTACTTC. The chain links TRBV10-3 to TRBJ2-7; 13 nucleotides agree with TRBD2. The CDR3 sequence is 16 residues long. Germline assignment: CDR1 ENHRY and CDR2 SYGVKD. V was pared by 3 bases and J by 7 bases, with 9 bases of the junction left unmatched.

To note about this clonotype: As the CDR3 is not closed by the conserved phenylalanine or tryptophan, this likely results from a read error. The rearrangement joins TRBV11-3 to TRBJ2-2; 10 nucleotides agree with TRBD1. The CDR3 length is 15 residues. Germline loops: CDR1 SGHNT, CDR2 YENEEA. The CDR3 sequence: CASSNSGQGAGELFY. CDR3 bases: TGCGCCAGCAGCAACTCCGGACAGGGGGCCGGGGAGCTGTTTTAT.

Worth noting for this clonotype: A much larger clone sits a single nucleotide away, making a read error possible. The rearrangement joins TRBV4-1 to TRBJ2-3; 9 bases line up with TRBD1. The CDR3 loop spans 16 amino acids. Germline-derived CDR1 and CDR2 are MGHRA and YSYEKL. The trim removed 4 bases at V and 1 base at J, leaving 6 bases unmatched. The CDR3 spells CASSRDRDRGTDTQYF. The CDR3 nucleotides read TGCGCCAGCAGCCGCGACCGGGACAGGGGCACAGATACGCAGTATTTT.